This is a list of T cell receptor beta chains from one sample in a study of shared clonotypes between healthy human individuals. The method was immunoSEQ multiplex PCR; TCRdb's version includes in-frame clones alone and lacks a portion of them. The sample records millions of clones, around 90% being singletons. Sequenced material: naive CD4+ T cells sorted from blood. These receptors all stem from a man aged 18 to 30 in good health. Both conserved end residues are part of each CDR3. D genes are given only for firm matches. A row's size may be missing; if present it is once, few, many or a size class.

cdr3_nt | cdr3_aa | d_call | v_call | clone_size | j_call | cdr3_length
TGTGCCAGCCTCCCCGACCGGGACGTAGCCTACGAGCAGTACTTC | CASLPDRDVAYEQYF | . | TRBV28 | once | TRBJ2-7 | 15
TGCGCCAGCAGCCAAGATCGAACTGGCAATGAGCAGTTCTTC | CASSQDRTGNEQFF | . | TRBV4-3 | . | TRBJ2-1 | 14
TGTGCCAGCAGCCGAACTAGCGGGGGGGTCACAGATACGCAGTATTTT | CASSRTSGGVTDTQYF | TRBD2 | TRBV11-3 | once | TRBJ2-3 | 16
TGTGCCAGCAGCCGCACGGGGGCCAACTATGGCTACACCTTC | CASSRTGANYGYTF | . | TRBV6-5 | . | TRBJ1-2 | 14
TGTGCCAGTAGTACCCCGGGACAGGGGCTTAATTCACCCCTCCACTTT | CASSTPGQGLNSPLHF | TRBD1 | TRBV19 | . | TRBJ1-6 | 16
TGTGCCAGACAACTCTTTTCGGGCCAAGCCTCCTCTGGCTACACCTTC | CARQLFSGQASSGYTF | . | TRBV2 | . | TRBJ1-2 | 16
TGTGCCAGCACCGTCCCGGGACAGCCGAACACCGGGGAGCTGTTTTTT | CASTVPGQPNTGELFF | TRBD1 | TRBV7-9 | . | TRBJ2-2 | 16
TGTGCCAGCAGTGAAGGAGGGTGGGGGGCGAGCTCCTACGAGCAGTACTTC | CASSEGGWGASSYEQYF | . | TRBV6-1 | . | TRBJ2-7 | 17
TGTGCCAGCAGCCCGGGGGACACGGGTAAAGGCACTGAAGCTTTCTTT | CASSPGDTGKGTEAFF | . | TRBV7-9 | . | TRBJ1-1 | 16
TGTGCCAGCAGTGAACCGGGAAGGGGATGGAATGAGCAGTTCTTC | CASSEPGRGWNEQFF | . | TRBV6-1 | . | TRBJ2-1 | 15
TGTGCCAGCAGGCCGCGGGGGGCAGGAGAGACCCAGTACTTC | CASRPRGAGETQYF | TRBD2 | TRBV2 | . | TRBJ2-5 | 14